The TCR beta chain described here comes from a study of vaccination and CD4 T cells after COVID-19. Sequencing of the DNA from cultured CD4+ T cells was carried out with the Oncomine TCR Beta short-read assay. TCRdb re-derived calls from the PCR reads in MiXCR, one entry per CDR3 protein. The sample lists 5,400 or so distinct CDR3 sequences, roughly two fifths occurring once. Regarding treatment: roughly 10-day PBMC culture with coronavirus spike peptide pools or control peptides (ViraFEST assay). CD4+ T cells of the unexposed donor were collected before the COVID-19 pandemic (2011-2018). Germline-derived CDR1 and CDR2 are MNHNS and SASEGT. There are 16 residues in the CDR3. Germline trimming cut 6 bases from V and 6 bases from J; bases unmatched to any gene: 13. As to this clonotype: Antigen specificity is unknown.

The sample was CD4+ T cells from blood, cultured in vitro. The gene calls are TRBV6-1 and TRBJ2-7; TRBD2 matches 11 bases. This TCR was sampled from a human donor in good health. The CDR3 coding sequence is TGTGCCAGCAGACCCCCTACTAGCGGGGGAGTTCTCGAGCAGTACTTC. Amino acids: CASRPPTSGGVLEQYF.